One and the same sample provided the 25 T cell receptor beta chains below, sequenced in a study of T cell changes during pregnancy in multiple sclerosis. TCRdb's copy holds only in-frame clones and misses some; the assay was immunoSEQ multiplex PCR. The table shows tens of thousands of clones, with approximately 88% occurring only once. The specimen was CD8+ T cells from peripheral blood mononuclear cells, collected before pregnancy. Source of these receptors: a female donor with multiple sclerosis, enrolled in a pregnancy study.

This clone has a handful of counts. V and J are TRBV6-4 and TRBJ2-1, with TRBD2 matching 13 bases. V gave up 2 bases and J gave up 8 bases; unmatched junction bases: 3. This CDR3 has 15 amino acids. Germline V gene data show CDR1 as MRHNA and CDR2 as SNTAGT. This CDR3 reads CASSDRTSGSDEQFF. The CDR3 bases are TGTGCCAGCAGTGACCGGACTAGCGGGAGCGATGAGCAGTTCTTC.

This chain connects TRBV4-2 to TRBJ2-1; D is possibly TRBD2 (6 bases). The CDR3 contains 15 residues. CDR1 and CDR2 from the germline V gene are LGHNA and YNFKEQ. V was pared by 0 bases and J by 8 bases, with 14 bases between. The CDR3 coding sequence is TGTGCCAGCAGCCAAGATCCAGCGGGCACCGATGAGCAGTTCTTC. Its translation is CASSQDPAGTDEQFF.

The chain carries TRBV6-5 and TRBJ2-2; D is unclear. The CDR3 contains 13 residues. The germline gives CDR1 MNHEY, CDR2 SVGAGI. V lost 6 bases to trimming and J lost 0 bases, with 5 bases between them. CDR3 nucleotides: TGTGCCAGCAGCAGTACGAACACCGGGGAGCTGTTTTTT. Protein: CASSSTNTGELFF.

The chain carries TRBV5-4 and TRBJ1-1; the D gene is possibly TRBD1 (6 bases). V lost 2 bases and J 3 bases, leaving 14 bases between the germline ends. Per germline, CDR1 SGHNT and CDR2 YYREEE (reference sequence). The CDR3 has 15 amino acids. This chain's CDR3 is CASSLEQGGYTEAFF. CDR3 DNA sequence: TGTGCCAGCAGCTTAGAACAGGGAGGGTACACTGAAGCTTTCTTT.

The genes are TRBV19 and TRBJ2-3; the D gene is possibly TRBD2 (6 bases). This CDR3 region has 14 residues. Looked up from germline, CDR1 is LNHDA and CDR2 is SQIVND (reference sequence). V gave up 4 bases and J gave up 0 bases, with 8 bases separating them. CDR3 in DNA: TGTGCCAGTAGTAGCGGGGCCAGCACAGATACGCAGTATTTT. Protein sequence: CASSSGASTDTQYF. Full variable domain (outside the CDR3, taken from reference TRBV19 and TRBJ2-3): DGGITQSPKYLFRKEGQNVTLSCEQNLNHDAMYWYRQDPGQGLRLIYYSQIVNDFQKGDIAEGYSVSREKKESFPLTVTSAQKNPTAFYLCASSSGASTDTQYFGPGTRLTVL.

The rearrangement links TRBV19 to TRBJ2-2, with no clear D. This CDR3 comprises 12 residues. V was shortened by 4 bases and J by 7 bases, with 7 bases between the two germline ends. Germline lookup yields CDR1 LNHDA and CDR2 SQIVND (reference sequence). The CDR3 DNA follows: TGTGCCAGTAGTACTAGTCACGGGGAGCTGTTTTTT. Its protein product is CASSTSHGELFF.

The sample holds one count of this clone. The gene calls are TRBV25-1 and TRBJ1-1, with D possibly being TRBD1 (5 bases). The V and J ends lost 3 bases and 6 bases respectively, with 8 bases between them. CDR1 is MGHDK and CDR2 is SYGVNS in the germline V gene. CDR3 length: 12 amino acids. DNA for the CDR3: TGTGCCAGCAGTGACTGGGGCTCTGAAGCTTTCTTT. Translation gives CASSDWGSEAFF.

This clone has a single count. J is TRBJ1-1 and V is TRBV19; perhaps TRBD1 as D (6 bases). The V gene lost 5 bases and the J gene lost 4 bases, with 8 bases spanning the gap. Germline loops: CDR1 LNHDA, CDR2 SQIVND (reference sequence). The CDR3 is made up of 12 amino acids. The CDR3: CASSQGRTEAFF. CDR3 DNA sequence: TGTGCCAGTAGTCAGGGGCGCACTGAAGCTTTCTTT. The variable domain in full, completed from reference TRBV19 and TRBJ1-1, reads DGGITQSPKYLFRKEGQNVTLSCEQNLNHDAMYWYRQDPGQGLRLIYYSQIVNDFQKGDIAEGYSVSREKKESFPLTVTSAQKNPTAFYLCASSQGRTEAFFGQGTRLTVV.

This chain connects TRBV28 to TRBJ2-5; D gene ambiguous. V was trimmed by 5 bases and J by 5 bases, leaving 15 bases between them. The CDR3 runs to 14 residues. Germline assignment: CDR1 MDHEN and CDR2 SYDVKM. CDR3 in DNA: TGTGCCAGCAGTCTCACGGTGAAATCGGAGACCCAGTACTTC. Translated, it gives CASSLTVKSETQYF. Together with reference TRBV28 and TRBJ2-5, the CDR3 gives the full variable domain: DVKVTQSSRYLVKRTGEKVFLECVQDMDHENMFWYRQDPGLGLRLIYFSYDVKMKEKGDIPEGYSVSREKKERFSLILESASTNQTSMYLCASSLTVKSETQYFGPGTRLLVL.

The V call is TRBV5-1, the J call TRBJ2-4; 7 bases are a match to TRBD1. The germline V gene encodes CDR1 SGHRS and CDR2 YFSETQ. With V trimmed by 0 bases and J by 3 bases, 3 bases remained unmatched. CDR3 length: 15 residues. The CDR3 loop is CASSLDPGGKNIQYF. Written as DNA, the CDR3 is TGCGCCAGCAGCTTGGACCCAGGGGGCAAAAACATTCAGTACTTC. Full variable domain (rest looked up from reference TRBV5-1 and TRBJ2-4): KAGVTQTPRYLIKTRGQQVTLSCSPISGHRSVSWYQQTPGQGLQFLFEYFSETQRNKGNFPGRFSGRQFSNSRSEMNVSTLELGDSALYLCASSLDPGGKNIQYFGAGTRLSVL.

This sequence joins TRBV19 and TRBJ2-7; TRBD2 agrees at 7 bases. The CDR3 spans 14 residues. Per germline, CDR1 LNHDA and CDR2 SQIVND (reference sequence). V lost 7 bases, J lost 0 bases, and 6 bases stayed unmatched. The CDR3 coding sequence is TGTGCCAGTATGCCAAGCGGGGACTCCTACGAGCAGTACTTC. It yields the protein CASMPSGDSYEQYF. Variable domain in full (rest from reference TRBV19 and TRBJ2-7): DGGITQSPKYLFRKEGQNVTLSCEQNLNHDAMYWYRQDPGQGLRLIYYSQIVNDFQKGDIAEGYSVSREKKESFPLTVTSAQKNPTAFYLCASMPSGDSYEQYFGPGTRLTVT.

This rearrangement joins TRBV19 to TRBJ2-3; the match to TRBD2 covers 10 bases. The CDR3 consists of 15 residues. V lost 4 bases to trimming and J lost 6 bases; unmatched junction nucleotides: 7. The germline V gene has CDR1 LNHDA and CDR2 SQIVND (reference sequence). As DNA, the CDR3 is TGTGCCAGTAGTAGTTCTAGCGGGAGTCGGGATACGCAGTATTTT. It yields the protein CASSSSSGSRDTQYF.

The chain uses TRBV10-3 and TRBJ2-6; tentative D call: TRBD1 (5 bases). V was trimmed by 3 bases and J by 2 bases, leaving 26 bases between them. The CDR3 runs 21 residues. Germline CDR1 and CDR2: ENHRY and SYGVKD. CDR3 in DNA: TGTGCCATCAGTGACATGAATGCCGTAGACACCCCAGGGACTGGGGCCAACGTCCTGACTTTC. The encoded protein is CAISDMNAVDTPGTGANVLTF.

The chain recombines TRBV4-3 with TRBJ2-7, with TRBD2 as a possible D gene (5 bases). V gave up 0 bases and J gave up 1 base, with 13 bases separating them. This CDR3 is built from 16 residues. CDR1 LGHNA and CDR2 YSLEER come from the germline V gene. CDR3 sequence: CASSQDRAGLSYEQYF. The CDR3 DNA sequence: TGCGCCAGCAGCCAAGATCGCGCAGGACTTTCCTACGAGCAGTACTTC.

This chain connects TRBV6-5 to TRBJ2-1; 7 bases align to TRBD2. Germline CDR1 reads MNHEY; CDR2 reads SVGAGI. The CDR3 is 11 residues long. V was clipped by 4 bases and J by 10 bases; unmatched bases: 1. The CDR3 sequence: CASSSGGEQFF. The CDR3 DNA follows: TGTGCCAGCAGTTCGGGAGGCGAGCAGTTCTTC.

The rearrangement links TRBV11-2 to TRBJ2-1, with TRBD2 as a possible D gene (6 bases). Between the trimmed V and J ends, which lost 3 bases and 2 bases, there was a span of 11 bases. Looked up from germline, CDR1 is SGHAT and CDR2 is FQNNGV. This CDR3 has 15 amino acids. CDR3 sequence: CASSLRGEAYNEQFF. As DNA, the CDR3 is TGTGCCAGCAGCTTGCGAGGGGAGGCCTACAATGAGCAGTTCTTC.

This clone was detected once. The chain couples TRBV7-3 to TRBJ2-3; D ambiguous. CDR1 is SGHTA and CDR2 is FQGTGA in the germline V gene. The V gene lost 2 bases and the J gene lost 3 bases, with 12 bases spanning the gap. The CDR3 spans 15 residues. CDR3 region: CASSLGRLDTDTQYF. The DNA of the CDR3 is TGTGCCAGCAGCTTAGGTCGTTTAGATACAGATACGCAGTATTTT. Full variable domain (remainder filled in from reference TRBV7-3 and TRBJ2-3): GAGVSQTPSNKVTEKGKYVELRCDPISGHTALYWYRQSLGQGPEFLIYFQGTGAADDSGLPNDRFFAVRPEGSVSTLKIQRTERGDSAVYLCASSLGRLDTDTQYFGPGTRLTVL.

The table lists this clone with many counts. The chain recombines TRBV6-1 with TRBJ2-1, with a weak D call TRBD2 (5 bases). Trimming pared 3 bases from V and 6 bases from J, leaving 15 bases between. The CDR3 covers 15 residues. Looked up from germline, CDR1 is MNHNS and CDR2 is SASEGT. CDR3 nucleotide sequence: TGTGCCAGCAGTGACTCCTTGGGGAGTGTCAATGAGCAGTTCTTC. Translation gives CASSDSLGSVNEQFF.

In DNA form, the CDR3 reads TGTGCCAGCAGAGTACAGGGGGGCTACGAGCAGTACTTC. Translated, it gives CASRVQGGYEQYF. The chain uses TRBV27 and TRBJ2-7, with 8 nucleotides matching TRBD1. Unmatched junction bases numbered 4, after V lost 6 bases and J lost 3 bases. In germline, CDR1 is MNHEY, CDR2 SMNVEV (reference sequence). The CDR3 extends over 13 amino acids.

This clone was detected once. J is TRBJ1-5 and V is TRBV6-1; no reliable D call. Germline V lookup: CDR1 MNHNS, CDR2 SASEGT. The CDR3 covers 15 residues. V shed 3 bases and J shed 2 bases, with 11 bases lying between them. The CDR3 sequence is CASSEVPGGNQPQHF. The CDR3 DNA sequence: TGTGCCAGCAGTGAGGTCCCCGGGGGCAATCAGCCCCAGCATTTT.

The chain employs TRBV27 and TRBJ2-1; D possibly corresponds to TRBD2 (5 bases). V dropped 11 bases and J dropped 5 bases, with 16 bases sitting between them. The germline CDR1 and CDR2 sequences are MNHEY and SMNVEV (reference sequence). CDR3 length equals 13 residues. The CDR3 DNA reads TGTGCCTGCCGGGAAATACCTAACAATGAGCAGTTCTTC. Protein: CACREIPNNEQFF.

The V gene is TRBV11-3, the J gene TRBJ2-1; 9 positions match TRBD1. Per germline, CDR1 SGHNT and CDR2 YENEEA. CDR3 size: 16 residues. With V trimmed by 1 base and J by 7 bases, 8 bases remained unmatched. The CDR3, as DNA: TGTGCCAGCAGCTTAGCCGGGACAGGGTGGGAGAATGAGCAGTTCTTC. Its translation is CASSLAGTGWENEQFF.

This clone was recorded once. The V call is TRBV19, the J call TRBJ2-7; 8 bases map to TRBD2. Trimming cost V 2 bases and J 5 bases; bases outside gene matches: 8. The CDR3 covers 15 residues. CDR1 and CDR2 from the germline V gene are LNHDA and SQIVND (reference sequence). The CDR3 DNA follows: TGTGCCAGTAGTATACAAGCGGGAGTTGGTCACGAGCAGTACTTC. Its protein product is CASSIQAGVGHEQYF.

This sequence joins TRBV11-2 and TRBJ1-1; TRBD1 might be the D (6 bases). CDR1 is SGHAT and CDR2 is FQNNGV in the germline V gene. The germline V and J ends were trimmed by 5 bases and 0 bases, with 10 bases remaining between them. The CDR3 loop spans 14 amino acids. The CDR3 DNA sequence: TGTGCCAGCAGCCCACAGGGCCTGAACACTGAAGCTTTCTTT. This sequence encodes CASSPQGLNTEAFF.

The rearrangement joins TRBV14 to TRBJ2-1, with D possibly being TRBD1 (7 bases). The CDR3 is 15 amino acids. Per germline, CDR1 SGHDN and CDR2 FVKESK. The V end lost 2 bases, the J end lost 6 bases, and 14 bases lay between the germline ends. The CDR3 DNA reads TGTGCCAGCAGCCAATTCCCAGGGGGGTTCAATGAGCAGTTCTTC. Protein: CASSQFPGGFNEQFF.